The 23 T cell receptor beta chains below all came from one sample that was sequenced in a study of PD-1 blockade in classical Hodgkin lymphoma. Generated by immunoSEQ multiplex PCR, the TCRdb table keeps only in-frame clones and is missing some. The table lists tens of thousands of clones, approximately 89% of them singletons, with approximately 6.9% in the top ten. Noted time point: cycle 4 day 1 (C4D1), after 5 to 7 weeks of nivolumab. Each patient relapsed following autologous stem cell transplantation, and prior brentuximab vedotin exposure differed. The sample here was peripheral blood mononuclear cells (PBMCs), taken before the fourth cycle of nivolumab. The receptors were gathered from a human donor with classical Hodgkin lymphoma.

The gene calls are TRBV7-9 and TRBJ1-1, with D unresolved. The CDR3 spans 16 residues. Germline-derived CDR1 and CDR2 are SEHNR and FQNEAQ (reference sequence). Trimming shortened V by 4 bases and J by 4 bases, and 19 bases separated the two germline ends. The CDR3 nucleotides are TGTGCCAGCAGCTCCCGAGGCGGCAGTTTCACCACTGAAGCTTTCTTT. As protein: CASSSRGGSFTTEAFF.

This clone occurred once. The rearrangement uses TRBV10-3 and TRBJ2-3; D unresolved. Per germline, CDR1 ENHRY and CDR2 SYGVKD. The CDR3 spans 14 residues. V lost 8 bases, J lost 4 bases, and 16 bases lay in between. Here the CDR3 reads CAIAGPPYPDTQYF. The DNA for the CDR3 is TGTGCCATCGCCGGACCCCCCTATCCAGATACGCAGTATTTT.

The rearrangement uses TRBV28 and TRBJ1-2; 9 bases are a match to TRBD1. Per germline, CDR1 MDHEN and CDR2 SYDVKM. The CDR3 is 15 amino acids. Losses at the gene ends were 5 bases for V and 7 bases for J; bases not matched to a gene: 11. The CDR3 DNA reads as TGTGCCAGCAGTCCGGGGGGACAGGGCGATGGTGGCTACACCTTC. Translating gives CASSPGGQGDGGYTF.

This clone was detected only a few times. The chain is built from TRBV4-3 and TRBJ2-7; possibly TRBD2 for D (6 bases). Germline CDR1 and CDR2: LGHNA and YSLEER. This CDR3 has 14 amino acids. V lost 5 bases and J lost 2, with 13 bases in between. CDR3 nucleotides: TGCGCCAGCAGCAAAGGAGGGGAAGCCTACGAGCAGTACTTC. It specifies CASSKGGEAYEQYF.

V gene TRBV7-8 combines with J gene TRBJ2-2; D is ambiguous. V lost 4 bases and J 5 bases, leaving 17 bases between the germline ends. CDR3 length: 16 amino acids. Germline V gene data show CDR1 as SGHVS and CDR2 as FQNEAQ. CDR3 nucleotides: TGTGCCAGCAGCTCCGCCCCAGGTCTTGGTACCGGGGAGCTGTTTTTT. The encoded protein is CASSSAPGLGTGELFF.

The gene calls are TRBV5-1 and TRBJ2-7; D is possibly TRBD1 (5 bases). Germline assignment: CDR1 SGHRS and CDR2 YFSETQ. The ends were cut back, 0 bases at V and 2 bases at J, with 18 bases in the middle. The CDR3 spans 17 residues. The CDR3 loop is CASSLGPRAGSPYEQYF. CDR3 nucleotides: TGCGCCAGCAGCTTGGGGCCCAGGGCAGGGTCCCCCTACGAGCAGTACTTC.

The rearrangement uses TRBV11-2 and TRBJ2-2; D gene unclear. Germline V CDR1 and CDR2: SGHAT, FQNNGV. V was shortened by 0 bases and J by 8 bases, with 4 bases between the two germline ends. CDR3 length equals 12 residues. CDR3 sequence reads: CASSLESGELFF. In DNA, the CDR3 is TGTGCCAGCAGCTTAGAGTCTGGGGAGCTGTTTTTT.

Here the CDR3 DNA reads TGTGCCAGCAGCGCCCTCCACCCTAGCACAGATACGCAGTATTTT. Its protein product is CASSALHPSTDTQYF. The rearrangement joins TRBV9 to TRBJ2-3; no clear D. CDR3 length: 15 residues. Germline CDR1 is SGDLS and CDR2 is YYNGEE. V lost 3 bases and J lost 0, with 11 bases in between.

The chain carries TRBV5-6 and TRBJ2-7; TRBD1 agrees at 7 bases. V lost 4 bases and J lost 0; bases outside the gene matches: 10. Germline CDR1 is SGHDT and CDR2 is YYEEEE. The CDR3 loop spans 16 amino acids. CDR3 sequence (DNA): TGTGCCAGCAGCGGCACCGGGACAGCCTACTCCTACGAGCAGTACTTC. Its translation is CASSGTGTAYSYEQYF.

This sequence joins TRBV7-2 and TRBJ2-1; 8 positions match TRBD2. Germline trimming cut 3 bases from V and 7 bases from J; bases unmatched to any gene: 8. The CDR3 runs to 15 residues. The germline CDR1 and CDR2 sequences are SGHTA and FQGNSA. The CDR3 DNA reads TGTGCCAGCAGCTTTTACTTGCGGGAGGAGAATGAGCAGTTCTTC. This codes for CASSFYLREENEQFF.

This clone has a handful of counts. The gene calls are TRBV18 and TRBJ2-2; D is possibly TRBD2 (6 bases). Trimming cost V 2 bases and J 3 bases, with 10 bases left between them. The germline CDR1 and CDR2 sequences are KGHSH and LQKENI. The CDR3 runs 15 residues. Here the CDR3 DNA reads TGTGCCAGCTCACCAGGGACGGGAGACACCGGGGAGCTGTTTTTT. Its translation: CASSPGTGDTGELFF.

The rearrangement uses TRBV5-1 and TRBJ1-6; no reliable D call. Germline V gene sequence: CDR1 SGHRS, CDR2 YFSETQ. Trimming removed 2 bases at V and 7 bases at J, with 7 bases between. CDR3 length: 13 amino acids. The CDR3 bases are TGCGCCAGCAGCTTACTGGAAAATTCACCCCTCCACTTT. Its translation: CASSLLENSPLHF. The whole variable domain, remainder taken from reference TRBV5-1 and TRBJ1-6, is KAGVTQTPRYLIKTRGQQVTLSCSPISGHRSVSWYQQTPGQGLQFLFEYFSETQRNKGNFPGRFSGRQFSNSRSEMNVSTLELGDSALYLCASSLLENSPLHFGNGTRLTVT.

This chain uses TRBV6-6 with TRBJ1-1, with 7 bases lining up with TRBD1. J lost 3 bases, V lost 6 bases, and 7 bases had no gene match. This CDR3 contains 14 residues. Germline V gene data show CDR1 as MNHNY and CDR2 as SVGAGI (reference sequence). The CDR3 coding sequence is TGTGCCAGCAGGGAGCAGGGGGTCGACACTGAAGCTTTCTTT. This codes for CASREQGVDTEAFF.

The rearrangement joins TRBV7-2 to TRBJ2-7, with no clear D. The CDR3 length is 13 residues. Germline V gives CDR1 SGHTA, CDR2 FQGNSA. The V end lost 1 base, the J end lost 3 bases, and 7 bases lay between the germline ends. As DNA, the CDR3 is TGTGCCAGCAGCTTAGGAGGCGTCTACGAGCAGTACTTC. It specifies CASSLGGVYEQYF. The whole variable domain, remainder taken from reference TRBV7-2 and TRBJ2-7, is GAGVSQSPSNKVTEKGKDVELRCDPISGHTALYWYRQSLGQGLEFLIYFQGNSAPDKSGLPSDRFSAERTGGSVSTLTIQRTQQEDSAVYLCASSLGGVYEQYFGPGTRLTVT.

The chain has TRBV6-6 and TRBJ2-1, with 8 bases lining up with TRBD1. V lost 10 bases to trimming and J lost 6 bases; unmatched junction nucleotides: 11. The CDR3 covers 14 residues. Germline-derived CDR1 and CDR2 are MNHNY and SVGAGI (reference sequence). CDR3 sequence: CATTGDRLINEQFF. Written as DNA, the CDR3 is TGTGCCACGACCGGGGACAGGCTCATCAATGAGCAGTTCTTC.

The chain links TRBV7-2 to TRBJ1-2; D ambiguous. CDR1 and CDR2 (germline): SGHTA, FQGNSA. Trimming cost V 3 bases and J 3 bases, with 8 bases left between them. This CDR3 is built from 13 residues. The CDR3 reads CASSFSQHYGYTF. The CDR3 coding sequence is TGTGCCAGCAGCTTTTCACAGCACTATGGCTACACCTTC.

The chain combines TRBV10-3 with TRBJ2-5, with a weak D call TRBD2 (6 bases). Trimming shortened V by 10 bases and J by 1 base, and 16 bases separated the two germline ends. From germline, CDR1 is ENHRY and CDR2 SYGVKD. CDR3 length: 14 residues. The CDR3 region has the DNA TGTGCCACCGGCGGGTTGGGGGGCCAAGAGACCCAGTACTTC. Translating it yields CATGGLGGQETQYF.

The V gene is TRBV7-6, the J gene TRBJ1-3; D remains unclear. The CDR3 consists of 17 residues. The germline gives CDR1 SGHVS, CDR2 FNYEAQ. V was cut by 1 base and J by 0 bases, with 13 bases left in between. In DNA, the CDR3 is TGTGCCAGCAGCTTAGGCCCCCGGCAGTCCTCTGGAAACACCATATATTTT. This translates into CASSLGPRQSSGNTIYF. The full variable domain, in which reference TRBV7-6 and TRBJ1-3 provide the parts outside the CDR3, is GAGVSQSPRYKVTKRGQDVALRCDPISGHVSLYWYRQALGQGPEFLTYFNYEAQQDKSGLPNDRFSAERPEGSISTLTIQRTEQRDSAMYRCASSLGPRQSSGNTIYFGEGSWLTVV.

This clone was seen a few times. The V gene is TRBV4-2, the J gene TRBJ2-7; 8 bases agree with TRBD2. There are 15 residues in the CDR3. Germline V gene data show CDR1 as LGHNA and CDR2 as YNFKEQ. J was trimmed by 3 bases and V by 4 bases; bases with no gene match: 8. CDR3: CASSPTGGTNYEQYF. Written as DNA, the CDR3 is TGTGCCAGCAGCCCCACGGGGGGGACCAACTACGAGCAGTACTTC.

The V call is TRBV5-4, the J call TRBJ2-1; 10 nucleotides line up with TRBD2. Germline loops: CDR1 SGHNT, CDR2 YYREEE (reference sequence). Germline trimming cut 0 bases from V and 7 bases from J; bases unmatched to any gene: 4. The CDR3 runs to 15 residues. CDR3 region: CASSLDLAGENEQFF. The CDR3 nucleotides are TGTGCCAGCAGCTTGGACCTAGCGGGGGAGAATGAGCAGTTCTTC.

This chain links TRBV6-6 with TRBJ2-3; weak D call: TRBD2 (6 bases). The germline gives CDR1 MNHNY, CDR2 SVGAGI (reference sequence). The length of the CDR3 is 14 residues. The ends were cut back, 2 bases at V and 4 bases at J, with 10 bases in the middle. The CDR3 DNA reads as TGTGCCAGCAGTTACGGCGGGATAGCAGATACGCAGTATTTT. As protein: CASSYGGIADTQYF.

A note on this clone: This sample includes further DNA sequences coding for the same CDR3. The V call is TRBV7-8, the J call TRBJ1-5; D gene ambiguous. V lost 1 base and J lost 2, with 3 bases in between. The CDR3 is 13 residues long. CDR1 and CDR2 (germline): SGHVS, FQNEAQ. CDR3 DNA: TGTGCCAGCAGCTTAGTTGGCAATCAGCCCCAGCATTTT. It encodes CASSLVGNQPQHF.

J is TRBJ2-7 and V is TRBV4-1; 11 bases are a match to TRBD1. Trimming cost V 0 bases and J 6 bases; bases outside gene matches: 7. The CDR3 has 16 residues. Germline CDR1 MGHRA, CDR2 YSYEKL. The CDR3 coding sequence is TGCGCCAGCAGCCAAGAACCGGGACAGGGGGGTCGCGAGCAGTACTTC. Translating gives CASSQEPGQGGREQYF.